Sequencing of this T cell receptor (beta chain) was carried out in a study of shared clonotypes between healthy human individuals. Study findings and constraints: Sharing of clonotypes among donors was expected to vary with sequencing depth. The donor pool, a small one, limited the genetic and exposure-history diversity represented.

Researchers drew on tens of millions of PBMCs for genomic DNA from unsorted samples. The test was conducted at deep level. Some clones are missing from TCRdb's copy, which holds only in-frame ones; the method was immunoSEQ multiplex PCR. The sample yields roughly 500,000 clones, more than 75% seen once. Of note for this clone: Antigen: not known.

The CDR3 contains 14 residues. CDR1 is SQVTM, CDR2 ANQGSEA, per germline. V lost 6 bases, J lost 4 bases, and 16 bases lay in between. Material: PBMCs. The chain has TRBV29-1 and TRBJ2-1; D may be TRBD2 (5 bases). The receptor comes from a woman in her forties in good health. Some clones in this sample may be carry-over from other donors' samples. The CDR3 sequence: CSVYTQSGYNEQFF. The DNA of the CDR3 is TGCAGCGTCTACACCCAAAGCGGATACAATGAGCAGTTCTTC.